This TCR beta chain was identified in a study of blood T cells in healthy people across ages. This clonotype was seen a handful of times. Then a second PCR, running about 7 to 11 cycles, was carried out with a sample-barcoded 5' primer and a J-beta primer mix. TCRdb processed the 5' RACE reads anew with MiXCR; each CDR3 protein has one entry. The repertoire holds just under 750,000 distinct CDR3 sequences, with 22% as singletons. CDR3 size: 20 residues. The germline CDR1 and CDR2 sequences are LGHNA and YNFKEQ. The germline V and J ends were trimmed by 4 bases and 0 bases, with 25 bases remaining between them. Extracted total RNA amounted to at least 5.5 micrograms for each sample.

The chain uses TRBV4-2 and TRBJ2-4; D is unresolved. Sequenced material: blood. The clonotype was recovered from a man between 65 and 79 years old in good health. CDR3 nucleotides: TGTGCCAGCAGCCCCCAAAGTAACCGAGATCCAAAACTAGCCAAAAACATTCAGTACTTC. It codes for CASSPQSNRDPKLAKNIQYF.